Each of the 16 T cell receptor beta chains below was sequenced from the same sample in a study of regulatory T cells in long-lasting Graves disease. Time point here: newly diagnosed GD, antithyroid drugs for less than 3 months. RNA extracted from PBMCs served as the sequencing template. Construction of the TCR beta libraries employed iRepertoire HTBI primers in conjunction with Arm-PCR of CDR3 regions. In TCRdb, the multiplex PCR reads were re-called with MiXCR into one record per CDR3 protein. This sample has about 540,000 distinct CDR3 sequences; around an eighth occur once, and the top ten carry roughly 10%. This sample also appeared in a second study, on T cells in Graves' hyperthyroidism and ophthalmopathy.

The sample consisted of peripheral blood mononuclear cells (PBMCs), taken at new diagnosis, from a patient treated with antithyroid drugs. The receptors originated from a man aged 25-45 years with Graves disease.

This clonotype was observed a handful of times. V is TRBV7-8 and J is TRBJ2-2; 16 bases are shared with TRBD2. This CDR3 contains 20 residues. After removal of 4 bases from V and 3 bases from J, the junction contained 11 bases not matched to a gene. CDR1 and CDR2 (germline): SGHVS, FQNEAQ. CDR3 protein: CASSSGLAGGRVPDTGELFF. As DNA, the CDR3 is TGTGCCAGCAGCTCGGGACTAGCGGGAGGGCGGGTTCCGGACACCGGGGAGCTGTTTTTT.

The chain has TRBV10-2 and TRBJ2-2; TRBD1 matches at 7 bases. With V trimmed by 11 bases and J by 3 bases, 9 bases remained unmatched. This CDR3 is 14 amino acids long. Germline CDR1 reads WSHSY; CDR2 reads SAAADI. The CDR3 nucleotides read TGCGCCGCAGGGGGTGGCCTTCACACCGGGGAGCTGTTTTTT. It translates to CAAGGGLHTGELFF.

The V and J genes are TRBV29-1 and TRBJ2-3, with 8 bases identical to TRBD1. The CDR3 extends over 13 amino acids. With 7 bases clipped from V and 5 bases from J, the junction kept 8 bases outside the gene matches. In germline, CDR1 is SQVTM, CDR2 ANQGSEA. The CDR3 loop reads CSADREYGDTQYF. DNA for the CDR3: TGCAGCGCGGACAGGGAATATGGAGATACGCAGTATTTT.

The chain carries TRBV20-1 and TRBJ1-1, with D tentatively TRBD1 (6 bases). From germline, CDR1 is DFQATT and CDR2 SNEGSKA (reference sequence). The V end lost 5 bases, the J end lost 2 bases, and 9 bases lay between the germline ends. The CDR3 is 12 amino acids. CDR3 protein: CSALGGNTEAFF. The CDR3, as DNA: TGCAGTGCTCTAGGGGGTAACACTGAAGCTTTCTTT.

V usage is TRBV29-1 and J usage is TRBJ2-1, with 15 positions matching TRBD2. The CDR3 is 13 amino acids. V gave up 7 bases and J gave up 7 bases; unmatched junction bases: 2. The germline CDR1 and CDR2 sequences are SQVTM and ANQGSEA. The CDR3, as DNA: TGCAGCGCGGGACTAGCGGGAGGAAATGAGCAGTTCTTC. Translation gives CSAGLAGGNEQFF.

This clonotype was counted at least ten times. The chain is built from TRBV4-1 and TRBJ2-5, with D possibly being TRBD1 (6 bases). Trimming stripped 7 bases from V and 4 bases from J, with 22 bases between. This CDR3 region has 16 residues. Germline CDR1 reads MGHRA; CDR2 reads YSYEKL. The CDR3 sequence: CASIRDIDWNGETQYF. CDR3 DNA sequence: TGCGCCAGCATCCGGGACATTGACTGGAATGGAGAGACCCAGTACTTC.

The rearrangement links TRBV5-1 to TRBJ1-1; 10 bases fit TRBD1. The junction had 11 bases not matched to a gene; V was cut back by 5 bases and J by 1 base. The CDR3 is 17 residues long. Germline V gives CDR1 SGHRS, CDR2 YFSETQ. The CDR3 reads CASSFGDRGQENTEAFF. As DNA, the CDR3 is TGCGCCAGCAGTTTTGGTGACAGGGGGCAGGAGAACACTGAAGCTTTCTTT.

This clonotype has at least ten counts. The chain is built from TRBV2 and TRBJ1-5, with a weak D call TRBD1 (6 bases). In germline, CDR1 is SNHLY, CDR2 FYNNEI. V was cut by 8 bases and J by 2 bases, with 16 bases left in between. This CDR3 region has 15 residues. This chain's CDR3 is CASRKGGRGNQPQHF. In DNA form, the CDR3 reads TGTGCCAGCCGAAAGGGGGGACGAGGCAATCAGCCCCAGCATTTT.

The chain links TRBV6-4 to TRBJ2-1; D might be TRBD2 (6 bases). From germline, CDR1 is MRHNA and CDR2 SNTAGT. The CDR3 length is 18 residues. The V and J ends lost 5 bases and 6 bases respectively, with 26 bases between them. CDR3 region: CASSPTPTTSPLRNEQFF. CDR3 nucleotides: TGTGCCAGCAGTCCGACACCAACCACTAGCCCCCTACGCAATGAGCAGTTCTTC.

This chain joins TRBV5-1 and TRBJ2-3; 10 nucleotides agree with TRBD2. Germline values: CDR1 SGHRS, CDR2 YFSETQ. There are 16 residues in the CDR3. Trimming cost V 4 bases and J 1 base; bases outside gene matches: 6. CDR3 amino acids: CASSKPSGSGTDTQYF. Here the CDR3 DNA reads TGCGCCAGCAGCAAACCTAGCGGGAGTGGCACAGATACGCAGTATTTT.

This clonotype was seen at least ten times. The rearrangement links TRBV5-1 to TRBJ1-1; the match to TRBD1 covers 9 bases. The CDR3 contains 17 residues. J was trimmed by 8 bases and V by 4 bases; bases with no gene match: 18. Germline loops: CDR1 SGHRS, CDR2 YFSETQ. The CDR3 protein is CASSLRQGGLGWLEAFF. The CDR3 bases are TGCGCCAGCAGCCTGAGACAGGGGGGCTTAGGATGGTTGGAAGCTTTCTTT.

This clonotype was observed a handful of times. The rearrangement links TRBV18 to TRBJ2-7, with D perhaps matching TRBD1 (6 bases). Trimming took off 2 bases at V and 3 bases at J, with 14 bases between the two ends. Germline CDR1 KGHSH, CDR2 LQKENI. The CDR3 has 15 amino acids. CDR3 region: CASSPESTGGYEQYF. The DNA of the CDR3 is TGTGCCAGCTCACCAGAATCGACAGGCGGCTACGAGCAGTACTTC.

This clonotype was recorded many times. This sequence joins TRBV5-6 and TRBJ2-3; D is ambiguous. Germline CDR1 and CDR2: SGHDT and YYEEEE. This CDR3 is built from 13 residues. V shed 6 bases and J shed 0 bases, with 8 bases lying between them. In DNA, the CDR3 is TGTGCCAGCAATGGCCACAGCACAGATACGCAGTATTTT. Its translation is CASNGHSTDTQYF.

As regards this clonotype: A read error may explain this, as a much larger clone is one base away. The gene calls are TRBV10-3 and TRBJ2-1, with TRBD2 matching 7 bases. The germline gives CDR1 ENHRY, CDR2 SYGVKD. This CDR3 is built from 14 residues. The trim removed 8 bases at V and 7 bases at J, leaving 11 bases unmatched. CDR3 DNA: TGTGCCATCGGTAGGGGACTAACGGGAAATGAGCAGTTCTTC. Encoded protein: CAIGRGLTGNEQFF.

This clonotype was counted only a few times. The chain combines TRBV25-1 with TRBJ1-1; no firm D call. CDR3 length: 13 amino acids. V was shortened by 3 bases and J by 9 bases, with 14 bases between the two germline ends. Looked up from germline, CDR1 is MGHDK and CDR2 is SYGVNS. The CDR3 loop reads CASSDNMGTKAFF. DNA for the CDR3: TGTGCCAGCAGTGATAATATGGGTACCAAAGCTTTCTTT.

This clonotype was detected a few times. It may be a read error: a sequence one base away is much more abundant. The chain links TRBV5-5 to TRBJ1-1; 7 nucleotides agree with TRBD1. This CDR3 has 14 residues. The V and J ends lost 0 bases and 10 bases, in that order; junction bases with no gene match: 9. CDR1 is SGHKS, CDR2 YYEKEE, per germline (reference sequence). CDR3 DNA sequence: TGTGCCAGCAGCTTGGGACAGGGAGAGGGGGGAGCTTTCTTT. It codes for CASSLGQGEGGAFF.